This T cell receptor (beta chain) emerged from a study of blood T cells in healthy people across ages. Looking at the study overall: Capture by template switching was about one barcoded beta molecule per two T cells.

The CDR3 extends over 13 amino acids. The germline V and J ends were trimmed by 3 bases and 7 bases, with 13 bases remaining between them. Findings and limits, study-wide: A conclusive naive versus antigen-experienced comparison was prevented by the unsorted PBMCs.

Points on this clonotype: Its antigen is not identified.

Healthy Caucasian individuals from Russia aged about 6 to 95 were enrolled as donors. The authors ran a second PCR of about 6 to 11 cycles using a sample-barcoded 5' primer and a J-beta primer mix. TCRdb fed the 5' RACE reads into MiXCR, producing one record per CDR3 protein. Of 600,000 to 850,000 distinct CDR3 sequences listed, around 46% are singletons. The chain employs TRBV12-3 or TRBV12-4 and TRBJ2-7; no definite D call. Sequenced material: blood. This sequence was found in a woman aged 60 to 75 in good health. The CDR3 reads CASSFYTPREQYF. The CDR3 DNA reads as TGTGCCAGCAGTTTCTACACCCCTCGAGAGCAGTACTTC.